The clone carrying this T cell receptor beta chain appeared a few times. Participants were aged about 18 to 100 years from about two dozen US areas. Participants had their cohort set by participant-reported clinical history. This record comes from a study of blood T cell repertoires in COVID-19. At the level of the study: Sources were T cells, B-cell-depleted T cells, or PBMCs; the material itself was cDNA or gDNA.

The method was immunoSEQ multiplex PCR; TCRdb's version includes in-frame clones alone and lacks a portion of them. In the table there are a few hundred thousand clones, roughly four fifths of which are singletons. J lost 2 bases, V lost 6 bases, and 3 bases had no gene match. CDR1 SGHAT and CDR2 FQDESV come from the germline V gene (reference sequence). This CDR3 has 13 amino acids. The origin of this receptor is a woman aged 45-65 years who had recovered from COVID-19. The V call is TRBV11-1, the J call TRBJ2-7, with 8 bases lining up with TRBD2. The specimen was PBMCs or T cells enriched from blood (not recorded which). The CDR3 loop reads CASRLAEPYEQYF. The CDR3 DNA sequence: TGTGCCAGCAGACTAGCGGAACCCTACGAGCAGTACTTC. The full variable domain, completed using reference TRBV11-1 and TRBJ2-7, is EAEVAQSPRYKITEKSQAVAFWCDPISGHATLYWYRQILGQGPELLVQFQDESVVDDSQLPKDRFSAERLKGVDSTLKIQPAELGDSAMYLCASRLAEPYEQYFGPGTRLTVT.